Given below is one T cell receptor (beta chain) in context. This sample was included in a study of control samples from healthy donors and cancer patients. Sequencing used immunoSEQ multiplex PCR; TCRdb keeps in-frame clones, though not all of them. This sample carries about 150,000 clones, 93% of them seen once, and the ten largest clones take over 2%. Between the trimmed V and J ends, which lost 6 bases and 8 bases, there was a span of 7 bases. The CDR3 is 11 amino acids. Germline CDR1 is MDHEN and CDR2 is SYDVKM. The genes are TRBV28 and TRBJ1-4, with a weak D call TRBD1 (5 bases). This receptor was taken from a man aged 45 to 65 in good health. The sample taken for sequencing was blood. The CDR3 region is CASRNREKLFF. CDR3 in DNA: TGTGCCAGCAGAAACAGGGAAAAACTGTTTTTT.